This T cell receptor (beta chain) was recovered during a study of CD8+CD57+ T cells in acquired aplastic anemia. About the study: When averaged, DNA from sorted CD4+ and CD8+ cells came to approximately 3.2 ug.

Germline loops: CDR1 DFQATT, CDR2 SNEGSKA (reference sequence). This CDR3 is built from 15 residues. J gave up 2 bases and V 2 bases, and 2 bases lay outside the gene matches. Study-wide results and limits: Researchers reported that CD8+ Simpson's diversity was not significantly different in patients versus controls.

Profiling of TCR beta VDJ combinations and CDR3 sequences used genomic DNA as template. Via MiXCR, TCRdb re-called the reads, giving one row per CDR3 protein. The table lists 200,000 to 250,000 distinct CDR3 sequences, almost 35% of them singletons. Of note for this clonotype: The target antigen is unknown. Possible read error: a much larger clone is one base away.

The rearrangement links TRBV20-1 to TRBJ2-5; TRBD2 aligns across 13 bases. This receptor was identified in a human donor in good health, serving as a control. Sequencing was done on a sample of sorted CD4+, CD8+, or CD8+CD57+ T cells (not recorded which) from PBMCs. CDR3 sequence (DNA): TGCAGTGCTAGACCGGGACTAGCGGGACAAGAGACCCAGTACTTC. The encoded protein is CSARPGLAGQETQYF.